The following is a T cell receptor beta chain sequence with its context. The antigen is undetermined. Germline V gives CDR1 MDHEN, CDR2 SYDVKM. This CDR3 region has 12 residues. Trimming left V 7 bases short and J 5 bases short, with 9 bases between. Donors had no recently reported acute infections or vaccinations and were HIV-negative. Method: immunoSEQ multiplex PCR; TCRdb's copy keeps in-frame clones and lacks some. The sample lists over 1.4 million clones; over 95% were seen once. This record comes from a study of shared clonotypes between healthy human individuals. Study conclusions and caveats: Clonotypes shared by all four sorted-subset donors had higher generation probabilities than non-shared clonotypes. Naive CD4 clonotypes were shared across several donors at roughly 5.3%.

The V and J genes are TRBV28 and TRBJ2-1, with no clear D. This receptor was identified in a man between 25 and 39 years old in good health. Sequencing was done on a sample of naive CD4+ T cells sorted from blood. The subset here: CD45RA+ positively selected. In nucleotides, the CDR3 is TGTGCCAGCAATCAGTTAAACAATGAGCAGTTCTTC. Amino acids: CASNQLNNEQFF.